This T cell receptor beta chain was sequenced for a study of CD8 T cells in Susac syndrome. The RNA input was roughly 0.45 to 1 ug, and it was reverse transcribed with random hexamers. TCRdb independently ran MiXCR on the immunoSEQ multiplex PCR reads; one entry per CDR3 protein. Among about 120,000 distinct CDR3 sequences listed, less than 95% were seen once. The CDR3 extends over 16 amino acids. Looked up from germline, CDR1 is MGHRA and CDR2 is YSYEKL. The V end was cut by 1 base, the J end by 6 bases, with 17 bases between. This rearrangement joins TRBV4-1 to TRBJ2-3, with D maybe TRBD2 (5 bases). Sequencing was carried out using CD4+ T cells from PBMCs. The receptor comes from a human donor in good health. The CDR3: CASSQGVTSRGDTQYF. The CDR3 DNA sequence: TGCGCCAGCAGCCAAGGGGTAACTAGTAGAGGGGATACGCAGTATTTT.